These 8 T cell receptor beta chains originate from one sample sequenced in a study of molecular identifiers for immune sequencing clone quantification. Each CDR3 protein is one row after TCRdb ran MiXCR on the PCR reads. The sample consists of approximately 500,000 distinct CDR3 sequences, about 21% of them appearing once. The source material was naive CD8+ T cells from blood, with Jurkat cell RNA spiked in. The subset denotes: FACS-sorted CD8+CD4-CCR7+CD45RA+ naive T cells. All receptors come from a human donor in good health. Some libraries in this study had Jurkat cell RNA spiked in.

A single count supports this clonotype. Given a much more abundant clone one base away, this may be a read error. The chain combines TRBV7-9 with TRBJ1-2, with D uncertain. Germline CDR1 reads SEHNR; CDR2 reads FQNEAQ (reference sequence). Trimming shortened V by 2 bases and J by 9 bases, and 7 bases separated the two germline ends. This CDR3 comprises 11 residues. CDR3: CASSLNPSYTF. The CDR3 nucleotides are TGTGCCAGCAGCTTAAATCCGAGCTACACCTTC.

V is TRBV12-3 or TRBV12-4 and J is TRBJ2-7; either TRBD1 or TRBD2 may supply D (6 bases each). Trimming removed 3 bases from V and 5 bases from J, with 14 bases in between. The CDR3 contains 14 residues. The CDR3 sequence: CASSLRGAIHEQYF. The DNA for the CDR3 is TGTGCCAGCAGTTTGAGGGGGGCTATCCACGAGCAGTACTTC.

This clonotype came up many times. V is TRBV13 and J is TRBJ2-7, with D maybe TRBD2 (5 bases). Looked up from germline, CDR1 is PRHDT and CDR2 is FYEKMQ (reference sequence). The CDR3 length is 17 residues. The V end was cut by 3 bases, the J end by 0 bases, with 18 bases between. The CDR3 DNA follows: TGTGCCAGCAGCTTCTCCCCGCCCGGAGGACTCTCCTACGAGCAGTACTTC. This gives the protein CASSFSPPGGLSYEQYF.

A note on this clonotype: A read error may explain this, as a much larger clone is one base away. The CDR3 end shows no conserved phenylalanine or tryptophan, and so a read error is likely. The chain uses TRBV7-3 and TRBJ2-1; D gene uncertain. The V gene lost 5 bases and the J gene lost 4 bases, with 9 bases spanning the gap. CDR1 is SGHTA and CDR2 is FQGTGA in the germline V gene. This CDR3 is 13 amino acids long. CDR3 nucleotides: TGTGCCAGCAGCCCCCCCGGATACAATGAGCAGTTCTCC. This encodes CASSPPGYNEQFS.

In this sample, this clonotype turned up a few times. CDR3 DNA sequence: TGCGCCAGCAGCCAAGATCTTCCCGGGACTAGCTTACACAATGAGCAGTTCTTC. Its protein product is CASSQDLPGTSLHNEQFF. This rearrangement joins TRBV4-3 to TRBJ2-1, with 9 bases fitting TRBD2. Germline loops: CDR1 LGHNA, CDR2 YSLEER. This CDR3 contains 18 residues. V shed 0 bases and J 5 bases; nucleotides not matched to a gene: 11.

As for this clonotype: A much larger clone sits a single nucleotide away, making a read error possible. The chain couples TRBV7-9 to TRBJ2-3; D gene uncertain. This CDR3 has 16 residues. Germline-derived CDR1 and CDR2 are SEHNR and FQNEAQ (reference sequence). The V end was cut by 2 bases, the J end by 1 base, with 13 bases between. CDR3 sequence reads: CASSLPEKWRTDTQYF. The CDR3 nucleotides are TGTGCCAGCAGCTTACCCGAAAAGTGGCGCACAGATACGCAGTATTTT.

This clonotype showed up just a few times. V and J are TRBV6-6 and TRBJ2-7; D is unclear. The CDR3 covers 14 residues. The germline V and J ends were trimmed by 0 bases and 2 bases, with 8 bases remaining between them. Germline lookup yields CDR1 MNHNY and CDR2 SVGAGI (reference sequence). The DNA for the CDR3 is TGTGCCAGCAGTTACTCGGGCGCGGCCTACGAGCAGTACTTC. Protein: CASSYSGAAYEQYF.

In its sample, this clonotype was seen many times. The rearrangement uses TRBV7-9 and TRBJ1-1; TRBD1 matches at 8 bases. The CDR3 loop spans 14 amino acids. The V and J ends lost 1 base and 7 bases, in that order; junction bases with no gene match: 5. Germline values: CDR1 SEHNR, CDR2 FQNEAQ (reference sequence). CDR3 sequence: CASSLVRDRNEAFF. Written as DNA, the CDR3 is TGTGCCAGCAGCTTAGTGAGGGACAGGAATGAAGCTTTCTTT.